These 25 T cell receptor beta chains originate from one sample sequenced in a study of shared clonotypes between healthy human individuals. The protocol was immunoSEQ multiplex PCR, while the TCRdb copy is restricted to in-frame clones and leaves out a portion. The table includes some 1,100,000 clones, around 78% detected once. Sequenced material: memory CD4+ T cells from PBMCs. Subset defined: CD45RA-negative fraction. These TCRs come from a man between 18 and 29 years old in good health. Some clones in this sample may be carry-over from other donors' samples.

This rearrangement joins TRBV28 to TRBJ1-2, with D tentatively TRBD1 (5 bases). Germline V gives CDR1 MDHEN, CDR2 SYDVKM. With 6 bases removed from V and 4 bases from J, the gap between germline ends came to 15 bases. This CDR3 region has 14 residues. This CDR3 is CASSIPGGAYGYTF. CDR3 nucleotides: TGTGCCAGCAGCATCCCGGGGGGTGCCTATGGCTACACCTTC.

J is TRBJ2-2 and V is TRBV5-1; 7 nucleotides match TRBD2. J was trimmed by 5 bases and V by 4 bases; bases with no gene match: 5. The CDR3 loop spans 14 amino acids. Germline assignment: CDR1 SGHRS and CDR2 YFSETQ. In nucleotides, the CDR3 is TGCGCCAGCAGCGGCGGGAGCGGGACCGGGGAGCTGTTTTTT. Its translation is CASSGGSGTGELFF. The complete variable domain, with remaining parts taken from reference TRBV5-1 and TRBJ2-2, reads KAGVTQTPRYLIKTRGQQVTLSCSPISGHRSVSWYQQTPGQGLQFLFEYFSETQRNKGNFPGRFSGRQFSNSRSEMNVSTLELGDSALYLCASSGGSGTGELFFGEGSRLTVL.

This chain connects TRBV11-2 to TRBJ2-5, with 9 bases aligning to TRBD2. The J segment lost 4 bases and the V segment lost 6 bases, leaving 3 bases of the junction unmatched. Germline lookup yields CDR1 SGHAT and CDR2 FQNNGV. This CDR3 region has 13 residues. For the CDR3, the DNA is TGTGCCAGCAGGGCGGGAGGGGTAGAGACCCAGTACTTC. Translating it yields CASRAGGVETQYF.

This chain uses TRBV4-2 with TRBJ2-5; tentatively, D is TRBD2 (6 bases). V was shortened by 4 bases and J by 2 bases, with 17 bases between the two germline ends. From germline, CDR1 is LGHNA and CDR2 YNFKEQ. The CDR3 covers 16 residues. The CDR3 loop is CASSLVMGGAQETQYF. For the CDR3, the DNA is TGTGCCAGCAGCCTCGTCATGGGCGGGGCACAAGAGACCCAGTACTTC.

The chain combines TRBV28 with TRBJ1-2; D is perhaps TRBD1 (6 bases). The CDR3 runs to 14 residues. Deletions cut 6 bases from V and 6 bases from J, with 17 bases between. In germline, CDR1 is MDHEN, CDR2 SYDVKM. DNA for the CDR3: TGTGCCAGCAGGGCGAGGGGGGCGTATAATGGCTACACCTTC. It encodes CASRARGAYNGYTF.

CDR3 residues: CASSPGGAGSSTDTQYF. DNA of the CDR3: TGTGCCAGCAGCCCCGGGGGTGCGGGATCTAGCACAGATACGCAGTATTTT. This chain connects TRBV5-4 to TRBJ2-3, with TRBD2 as a possible D gene (6 bases). V was clipped by 4 bases and J by 0 bases, with 18 bases between them. This CDR3 comprises 17 residues. The V gene's germline CDR1 is SGHNT and CDR2 YYREEE (reference sequence).

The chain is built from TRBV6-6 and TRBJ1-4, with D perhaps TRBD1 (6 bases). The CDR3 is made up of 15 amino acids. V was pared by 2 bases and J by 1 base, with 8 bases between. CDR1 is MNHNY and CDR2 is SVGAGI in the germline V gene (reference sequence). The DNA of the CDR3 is TGTGCCAGCAGTTACGGACAGCAAACTAATGAAAAACTGTTTTTT. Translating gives CASSYGQQTNEKLFF.

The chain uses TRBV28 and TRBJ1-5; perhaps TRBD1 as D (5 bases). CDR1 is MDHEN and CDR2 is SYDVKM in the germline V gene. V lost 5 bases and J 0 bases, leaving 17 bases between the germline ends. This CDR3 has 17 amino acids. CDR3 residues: CASSLRGLRVSNQPQHF. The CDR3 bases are TGTGCCAGCAGTCTAAGGGGTCTCCGGGTTAGCAATCAGCCCCAGCATTTT.

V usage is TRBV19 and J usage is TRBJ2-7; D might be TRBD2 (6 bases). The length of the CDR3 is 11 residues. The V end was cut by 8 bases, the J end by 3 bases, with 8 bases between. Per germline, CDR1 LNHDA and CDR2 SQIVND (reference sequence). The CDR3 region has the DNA TGTGCCAGTCGACTAGGCTACGAGCAGTACTTC. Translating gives CASRLGYEQYF. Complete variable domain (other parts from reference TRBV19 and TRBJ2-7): DGGITQSPKYLFRKEGQNVTLSCEQNLNHDAMYWYRQDPGQGLRLIYYSQIVNDFQKGDIAEGYSVSREKKESFPLTVTSAQKNPTAFYLCASRLGYEQYFGPGTRLTVT.

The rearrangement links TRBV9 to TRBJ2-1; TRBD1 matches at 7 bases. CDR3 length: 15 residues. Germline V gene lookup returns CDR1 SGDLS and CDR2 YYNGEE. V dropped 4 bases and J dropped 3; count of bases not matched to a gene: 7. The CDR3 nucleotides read TGTGCCAGCAGCTCCACGGGGACAGACTACAATGAGCAGTTCTTC. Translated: CASSSTGTDYNEQFF.

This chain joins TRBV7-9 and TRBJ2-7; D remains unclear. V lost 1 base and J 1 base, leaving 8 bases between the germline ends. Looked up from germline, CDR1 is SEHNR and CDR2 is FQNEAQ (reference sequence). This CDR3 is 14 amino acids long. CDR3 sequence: CASSLERASYEQYF. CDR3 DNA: TGTGCCAGCAGCTTAGAACGAGCTTCCTACGAGCAGTACTTC. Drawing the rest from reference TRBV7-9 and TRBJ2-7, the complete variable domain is DTGVSQNPRHKITKRGQNVTFRCDPISEHNRLYWYRQTLGQGPEFLTYFQNEAQLEKSRLLSDRFSAERPKGSFSTLEIQRTEQGDSAMYLCASSLERASYEQYFGPGTRLTVT.

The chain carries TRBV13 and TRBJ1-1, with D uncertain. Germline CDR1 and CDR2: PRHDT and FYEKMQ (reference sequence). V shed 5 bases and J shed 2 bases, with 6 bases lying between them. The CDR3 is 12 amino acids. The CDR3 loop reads CASSPPNTEAFF. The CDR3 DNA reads TGTGCCAGCAGCCCCCCTAACACTGAAGCTTTCTTT.

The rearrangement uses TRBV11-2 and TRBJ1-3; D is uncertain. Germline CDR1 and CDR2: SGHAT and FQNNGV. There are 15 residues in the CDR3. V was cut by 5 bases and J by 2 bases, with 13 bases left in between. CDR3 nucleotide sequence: TGTGCCAGCAGCCCTCGGCCAGGAGCTGGAAACACCATATATTTT. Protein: CASSPRPGAGNTIYF.

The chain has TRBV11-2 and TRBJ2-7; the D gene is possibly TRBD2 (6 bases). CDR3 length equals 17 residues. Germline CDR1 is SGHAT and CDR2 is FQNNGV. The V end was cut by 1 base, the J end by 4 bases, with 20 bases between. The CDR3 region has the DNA TGTGCCAGCAGCTTAGTCCCGGGGGAGTCGGGGTCTTACGAGCAGTACTTC. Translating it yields CASSLVPGESGSYEQYF.

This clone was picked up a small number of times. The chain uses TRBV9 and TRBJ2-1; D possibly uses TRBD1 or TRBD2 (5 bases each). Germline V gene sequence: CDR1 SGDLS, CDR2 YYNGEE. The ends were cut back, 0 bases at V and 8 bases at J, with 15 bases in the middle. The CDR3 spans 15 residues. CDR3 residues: CASSVGDQGGYEQFF. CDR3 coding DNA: TGTGCCAGCAGCGTAGGGGACCAAGGCGGGTATGAGCAGTTCTTC. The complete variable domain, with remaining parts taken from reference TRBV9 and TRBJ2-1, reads DSGVTQTPKHLITATGQRVTLRCSPRSGDLSVYWYQQSLDQGLQFLIQYYNGEERAKGNILERFSAQQFPDLHSELNLSSLELGDSALYFCASSVGDQGGYEQFFGPGTRLTVL.

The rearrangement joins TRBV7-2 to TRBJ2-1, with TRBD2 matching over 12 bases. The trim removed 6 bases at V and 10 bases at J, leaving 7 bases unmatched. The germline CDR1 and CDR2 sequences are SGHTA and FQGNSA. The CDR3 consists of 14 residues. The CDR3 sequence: CASSQTSGRGEQFF. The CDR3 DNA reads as TGTGCCAGCAGTCAGACTAGCGGGAGAGGGGAGCAGTTCTTC. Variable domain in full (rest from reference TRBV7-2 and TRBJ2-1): GAGVSQSPSNKVTEKGKDVELRCDPISGHTALYWYRQSLGQGLEFLIYFQGNSAPDKSGLPSDRFSAERTGGSVSTLTIQRTQQEDSAVYLCASSQTSGRGEQFFGPGTRLTVL.

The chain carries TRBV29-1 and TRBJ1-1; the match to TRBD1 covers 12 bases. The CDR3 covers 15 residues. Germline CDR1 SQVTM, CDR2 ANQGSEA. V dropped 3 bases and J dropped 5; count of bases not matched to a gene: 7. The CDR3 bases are TGCAGCGTTGAGGGGACAGGGGGCGCGTTAACTGAAGCTTTCTTT. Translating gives CSVEGTGGALTEAFF.

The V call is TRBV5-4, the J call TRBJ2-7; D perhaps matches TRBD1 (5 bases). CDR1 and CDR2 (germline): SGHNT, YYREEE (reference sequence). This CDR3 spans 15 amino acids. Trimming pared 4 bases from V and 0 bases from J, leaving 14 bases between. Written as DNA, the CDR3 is TGTGCCAGCAGCCCTGACAGACCTTTCTCCTACGAGCAGTACTTC. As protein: CASSPDRPFSYEQYF.

In nucleotides, the CDR3 is TGTGCCAGCAGCTTCGGACAGGGGGCCTCCTACGAGCAGTACTTC. This codes for CASSFGQGASYEQYF. The chain is built from TRBV11-3 and TRBJ2-7; TRBD1 aligns across 11 bases. The CDR3 extends over 15 amino acids. V was pared by 3 bases and J by 0 bases, with 1 base of the junction left unmatched. Germline V gene sequence: CDR1 SGHNT, CDR2 YENEEA.

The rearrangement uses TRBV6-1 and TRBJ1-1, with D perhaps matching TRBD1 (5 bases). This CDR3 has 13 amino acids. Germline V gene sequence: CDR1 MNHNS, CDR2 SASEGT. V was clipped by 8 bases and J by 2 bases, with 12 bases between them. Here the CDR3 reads CASDFGGNTEAFF. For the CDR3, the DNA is TGTGCCAGCGATTTCGGGGGAAACACTGAAGCTTTCTTT.

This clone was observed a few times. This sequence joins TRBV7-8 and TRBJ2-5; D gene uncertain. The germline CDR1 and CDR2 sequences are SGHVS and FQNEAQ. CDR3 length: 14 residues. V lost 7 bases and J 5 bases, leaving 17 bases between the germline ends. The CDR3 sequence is CASTLRTDPETQYF. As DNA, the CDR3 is TGTGCCAGCACCCTTAGAACTGACCCGGAGACCCAGTACTTC.

CDR3 loop: CASSPPLRTHEQYF. The CDR3 region has the DNA TGTGCCAGCTCACCACCGCTGAGGACCCACGAGCAGTACTTC. The chain employs TRBV18 and TRBJ2-7; D ambiguous. CDR3 length: 14 residues. The ends were cut back, 0 bases at V and 5 bases at J, with 11 bases in the middle. Germline V gene data show CDR1 as KGHSH and CDR2 as LQKENI. Supplemented by reference TRBV18 and TRBJ2-7, the full variable domain reads NAGVMQNPRHLVRRRGQEARLRCSPMKGHSHVYWYRQLPEEGLKFMVYLQKENIIDESGMPKERFSAEFPKEGPSILRIQQVVRGDSAAYFCASSPPLRTHEQYFGPGTRLTVT.

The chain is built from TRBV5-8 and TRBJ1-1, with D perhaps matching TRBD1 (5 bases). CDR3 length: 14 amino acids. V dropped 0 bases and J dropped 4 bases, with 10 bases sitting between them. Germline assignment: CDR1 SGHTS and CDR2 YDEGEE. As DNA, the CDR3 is TGTGCCAGCAGCTTGGGCCCAGGGAGCACTGAAGCTTTCTTT. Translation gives CASSLGPGSTEAFF.

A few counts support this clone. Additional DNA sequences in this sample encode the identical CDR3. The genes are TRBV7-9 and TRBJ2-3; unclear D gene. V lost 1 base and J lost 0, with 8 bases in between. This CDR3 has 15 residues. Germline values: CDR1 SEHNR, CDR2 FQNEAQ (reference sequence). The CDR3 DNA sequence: TGTGCCAGCAGCTTAGGGAGACCTAGCACAGATACGCAGTATTTT. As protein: CASSLGRPSTDTQYF.

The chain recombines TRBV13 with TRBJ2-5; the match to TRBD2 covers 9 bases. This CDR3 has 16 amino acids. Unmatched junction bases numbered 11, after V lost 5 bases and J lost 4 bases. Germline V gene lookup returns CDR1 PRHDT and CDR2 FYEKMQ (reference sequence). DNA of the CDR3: TGTGCCAGCAGCCGGCGAGGGGCGGGAGGGTTAGAGACCCAGTACTTC. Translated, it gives CASSRRGAGGLETQYF.